What follows are 7 T cell receptor beta chains derived from one specimen sequenced in a study of control samples from healthy donors and cancer patients (TCRdb year 2020). The method behind the library was the immunoSEQ multiplex PCR assay. Drawn from immuneACCESS, this table holds only the in-frame rearrangements with V and J called that TCRdb kept. Clones are partly lost; checked studies trace under half to an unresolved V gene and leave the rest unexplained. For this sample the table gives 65,000 to 95,000 clones, of which approximately 91% were detected only once. In total, the top ten clones hold roughly 6.7% of the sample. Sequenced sample: blood. The receptors were sampled from a man over 45 in good health.

This chain joins TRBV6-5 and TRBJ1-6; D remains unclear. Germline lookup yields CDR1 MNHEY and CDR2 SVGAGI. The CDR3 totals 13 residues. The ends were cut back, 0 bases at V and 14 bases at J, with 11 bases in the middle. The CDR3 protein is CASSYSTVMALHF. CDR3 nucleotide sequence: TGTGCCAGCAGTTACTCGACCGTGATGGCCCTCCACTTT.

V usage is TRBV4-3 and J usage is TRBJ1-2; no clear D. Germline-derived CDR1 and CDR2 are LGHNA and YSLEER. CDR3 length equals 14 residues. V shed 1 base and J shed 7 bases, with 13 bases lying between them. CDR3 nucleotide sequence: TGCGCCAGCAGCCAAGGGCGGGTTCACGGTGGCTACACCTTC. Residues: CASSQGRVHGGYTF.

The chain recombines TRBV7-9 with TRBJ1-6; no clear D gene. This CDR3 has 15 amino acids. With 5 bases removed from V and 7 bases from J, the gap between germline ends came to 15 bases. Germline loops: CDR1 SEHNR, CDR2 FQNEAQ (reference sequence). The CDR3 nucleotides read TGTGCCAGCAGCCCCCGGACGGCACAAAATTCACCCCTCCACTTT. Its translation: CASSPRTAQNSPLHF. Full variable domain (outside the CDR3, taken from reference TRBV7-9 and TRBJ1-6): DTGVSQNPRHKITKRGQNVTFRCDPISEHNRLYWYRQTLGQGPEFLTYFQNEAQLEKSRLLSDRFSAERPKGSFSTLEIQRTEQGDSAMYLCASSPRTAQNSPLHFGNGTRLTVT.

The V call is TRBV5-1, the J call TRBJ1-2, with D possibly matching TRBD1 (6 bases). Trimming cost V 5 bases and J 3 bases, with 20 bases left between them. The germline V gene encodes CDR1 SGHRS and CDR2 YFSETQ. The CDR3 runs 16 residues. CDR3 amino acids: CASSRVRGGFDYGYTF. The CDR3 coding sequence is TGCGCCAGCAGTCGGGTGAGAGGGGGTTTCGACTATGGCTACACCTTC.

The chain employs TRBV6-5 and TRBJ1-2, with D maybe TRBD1 (6 bases). The germline CDR1 and CDR2 sequences are MNHEY and SVGAGI. V was pared by 5 bases and J by 11 bases, with 15 bases between. The CDR3 consists of 12 residues. CDR3 nucleotide sequence: TGTGCCAGCAGTCCGGGGACATCAGGTTACACCTTC. This translates into CASSPGTSGYTF.

The CDR3 region has the DNA TGCGCCAGCAGCCAAGAGCCAATGGACAGGGGGACTGAAGCTTTCTTT. It codes for CASSQEPMDRGTEAFF. This chain joins TRBV4-3 and TRBJ1-1, with 10 bases fitting TRBD1. The CDR3 covers 16 residues. The ends lost 0 bases at V and 5 bases at J; junction bases unmatched: 6. From germline, CDR1 is LGHNA and CDR2 YSLEER.

The CDR3 region is CATHESGNGGYGYTF. CDR3 in DNA: TGTGCCACCCATGAGTCGGGGAACGGTGGCTATGGCTACACCTTC. The chain is built from TRBV10-3 and TRBJ1-2; D not certain. The V gene lost 10 bases and the J gene lost 4 bases, with 22 bases spanning the gap. The CDR3 sequence is 15 residues long. Germline V gene data show CDR1 as ENHRY and CDR2 as SYGVKD.